Many counts were recorded for the clone carrying this T cell receptor (beta chain). What it recognizes is unknown. This sample was included in a study of T-cell reconstitution after alpha-beta-depleted transplantation in children. Germline V lookup: CDR1 SGHTA, CDR2 FQGNSA. Trimming shortened V by 8 bases and J by 1 base, and 11 bases separated the two germline ends. The CDR3 is 13 amino acids. A library of TCRbeta sequences, prepared with unique molecular identifiers, was generated. Via MiXCR, TCRdb re-called the PCR reads, giving one row per CDR3 protein. The sample yields over 450,000 distinct CDR3 sequences, 8% to 11% seen once. Findings of the study overall: Several hundred rapidly expanded clones from non-depleted graft cells reportedly supplied alpha-beta T cells about two months post-transplant. For some patients, TCRbeta diversity was high at day 60 because of recipient T cells and thymic progenitors that survived. From newly produced T cells came most of the T-cell counts and diversity one year after transplant.

The starting material was PBMCs, obtained before TCRalphabeta/CD19-depleted stem cell transplant. This TCR derives from a child aged 2-15 years with inherited bone marrow failure, due to receive a stem cell transplant. This chain links TRBV7-2 with TRBJ1-1; a possible D gene is TRBD1 (6 bases). The CDR3 DNA is TGTGCCAGCCGATTGGACAGGAACACTGAAGCTTTCTTT. Encoded protein: CASRLDRNTEAFF.